Following are 24 T cell receptor beta chains from one sample sequenced in a study of CD8+ T cells in alopecia areata. cDNA prepared by RNA extraction and subsequent reverse transcription served as the template for sequencing. Produced via immunoSEQ multiplex PCR; TCRdb's table is partial and in-frame only. The sample holds just over 150,000 clones, about three fifths seen once. Treatment given: oral pan-JAK inhibitor, 5-10 mg twice daily. The sample was CD4+ T cells sorted from blood, taken at week 4, from a patient treated with tofacitinib. The receptors here all came from a human donor with alopecia areata.

V and J are TRBV7-9 and TRBJ2-6, with D perhaps TRBD2 (5 bases). Germline CDR1 reads SEHNR; CDR2 reads FQNEAQ (reference sequence). The CDR3 is 17 amino acids. V lost 0 bases, J lost 10 bases, and 19 bases lay in between. The CDR3 loop is CASSLASQTLRENVLTF. CDR3 sequence (DNA): TGTGCCAGCAGCTTAGCAAGTCAGACCTTAAGGGAGAACGTCCTGACTTTC.

The chain uses TRBV6-5 and TRBJ1-1; maybe TRBD1 (5 bases). The CDR3 has 15 residues. The germline V and J ends were trimmed by 5 bases and 1 base, with 14 bases remaining between them. Per the germline V gene, CDR1 is MNHEY and CDR2 is SVGAGI. In nucleotides, the CDR3 is TGTGCCAGCAGTCGCCACGGGACGGGGAACACTGAAGCTTTCTTT. Translation: CASSRHGTGNTEAFF.

This clone has a handful of counts. The V and J genes are TRBV6-5 and TRBJ1-2; D call uncertain. Trimming pared 1 base from V and 4 bases from J, leaving 7 bases between. This CDR3 region has 13 residues. CDR1 and CDR2 (germline): MNHEY, SVGAGI. CDR3 protein: CASSYLGPYGYTF. DNA of the CDR3: TGTGCCAGCAGTTACTTGGGCCCCTATGGCTACACCTTC.

CDR3 region: CAWSPTSRGNQPQHF. CDR3 nucleotide sequence: TGTGCCTGGAGTCCAACTTCAAGGGGGAATCAGCCCCAGCATTTT. The V gene is TRBV30, the J gene TRBJ1-5; perhaps TRBD1 as D (6 bases). Germline V gene sequence: CDR1 GTSNPN, CDR2 SVGIG (reference sequence). This CDR3 is 15 amino acids long. Trimming stripped 2 bases from V and 4 bases from J, with 15 bases between.

The chain combines TRBV27 with TRBJ2-1, with 7 bases matching TRBD1. V was pared by 2 bases and J by 7 bases, with 14 bases of the junction left unmatched. This CDR3 comprises 17 residues. CDR1 MNHEY and CDR2 SMNVEV come from the germline V gene (reference sequence). For the CDR3, the DNA is TGTGCCAGCAGTTTAATGGGCCCGACAGGGTGGGGTAATGAGCAGTTCTTC. Its protein product is CASSLMGPTGWGNEQFF.

The V gene is TRBV29-1, the J gene TRBJ2-3, with D possibly called TRBD1 or TRBD2 (5 bases each). Germline V CDR1 and CDR2: SQVTM, ANQGSEA. Trimming cost V 4 bases and J 1 base, with 21 bases left between them. The CDR3 sequence is 17 residues long. CDR3 protein: CSVVGSGTFRGTDTQYF. In nucleotides, the CDR3 is TGCAGCGTTGTTGGTTCAGGGACGTTTCGAGGCACAGATACGCAGTATTTT.

This clone was recorded a few times. The rearrangement uses TRBV5-6 and TRBJ2-7; weak D call: TRBD1 (5 bases). CDR1 SGHDT and CDR2 YYEEEE come from the germline V gene. V lost 0 bases to trimming and J lost 4 bases, with 11 bases between them. This CDR3 is built from 14 residues. CDR3 amino acids: CASSLGQPGYEQYF. CDR3 DNA: TGTGCCAGCAGCTTGGGACAGCCAGGATACGAGCAGTACTTC.

V is TRBV9 and J is TRBJ1-1; D is perhaps TRBD1 (6 bases). The CDR3 totals 15 residues. Germline V gene data show CDR1 as SGDLS and CDR2 as YYNGEE. Trimming removed 0 bases from V and 5 bases from J, with 14 bases in between. CDR3 coding DNA: TGTGCCAGCAGCGTAGGTCCGGGGGCTATAACTGAAGCTTTCTTT. This encodes CASSVGPGAITEAFF.

The CDR3 loop is CASSVGHEQFF. The CDR3 DNA reads as TGTGCCAGCAGCGTAGGCCATGAGCAGTTCTTC. This chain connects TRBV9 to TRBJ2-1; D unresolved. The CDR3 is made up of 11 amino acids. The ends were cut back, 0 bases at V and 8 bases at J, with 3 bases in the middle. Germline lookup yields CDR1 SGDLS and CDR2 YYNGEE.

With regard to this clone: The sample contains more than one DNA sequence encoding this CDR3. The chain recombines TRBV5-4 with TRBJ1-5; TRBD1 might be the D (5 bases). This CDR3 comprises 13 residues. Looked up from germline, CDR1 is SGHNT and CDR2 is YYREEE (reference sequence). Trimming took 2 bases from V and 6 from J, leaving 9 bases between them. CDR3 in DNA: TGTGCCAGCAGCTTAGAGGGACGTCAGCCCCAGCATTTT. Translation: CASSLEGRQPQHF.

The genes are TRBV29-1 and TRBJ1-2; D is unresolved. This CDR3 region has 16 residues. V was shortened by 2 bases and J by 9 bases, with 25 bases between the two germline ends. Germline V lookup: CDR1 SQVTM, CDR2 ANQGSEA. CDR3 amino acids: CSVEPHLGRELSSYTF. CDR3 nucleotides: TGCAGCGTTGAACCACACCTCGGGAGGGAGTTAAGTAGCTACACCTTC.

This clone was seen a handful of times. This chain links TRBV11-3 with TRBJ2-1; 7 bases fit TRBD2. The CDR3 runs to 15 residues. CDR1 is SGHNT, CDR2 YENEEA, per germline. V was pared by 3 bases and J by 4 bases, with 6 bases of the junction left unmatched. CDR3 loop: CASSFGLADYNEQFF. CDR3 coding DNA: TGTGCCAGCAGCTTTGGGCTAGCGGATTACAATGAGCAGTTCTTC.

The chain carries TRBV15 and TRBJ2-3; D gene ambiguous. The CDR3 sequence is 13 residues long. V gave up 0 bases and J gave up 5 bases, with 6 bases separating them. Germline loops: CDR1 LNHNV, CDR2 YYDKDF (reference sequence). CDR3: CATSRDREDTQYF. DNA of the CDR3: TGTGCCACCAGCAGAGACAGAGAAGATACGCAGTATTTT.

The chain couples TRBV5-1 to TRBJ2-3; TRBD1 matches at 7 bases. The CDR3 runs 14 residues. The germline V gene encodes CDR1 SGHRS and CDR2 YFSETQ. V dropped 4 bases and J dropped 2; count of bases not matched to a gene: 4. DNA of the CDR3: TGCGCCAGCAGCCCGGGGACAGCCACAGATACGCAGTATTTT. Translation gives CASSPGTATDTQYF. The whole variable domain, filled in from reference TRBV5-1 and TRBJ2-3, reads KAGVTQTPRYLIKTRGQQVTLSCSPISGHRSVSWYQQTPGQGLQFLFEYFSETQRNKGNFPGRFSGRQFSNSRSEMNVSTLELGDSALYLCASSPGTATDTQYFGPGTRLTVL.

The rearrangement links TRBV30 to TRBJ2-2; 8 bases line up with TRBD2. J lost 3 bases, V lost 1 base, and 4 bases had no gene match. There are 15 residues in the CDR3. Looked up from germline, CDR1 is GTSNPN and CDR2 is SVGIG (reference sequence). Here the CDR3 reads CAWSAQRGYTGELFF. Written as DNA, the CDR3 is TGTGCCTGGAGTGCCCAGCGGGGGTACACCGGGGAGCTGTTTTTT.

J is TRBJ2-5 and V is TRBV7-2; D is possibly TRBD1 or TRBD2 (5 bases each). Germline V gene data show CDR1 as SGHTA and CDR2 as FQGNSA. The CDR3 loop spans 15 amino acids. V was pared by 7 bases and J by 2 bases, with 17 bases between. The CDR3, as DNA: TGTGCCAGCAACCCTGGGGGAGAGCGTCAAGAGACCCAGTACTTC. Encoded protein: CASNPGGERQETQYF.

This chain uses TRBV5-1 with TRBJ2-4, with a possible D match to TRBD2 (5 bases). The V end lost 0 bases, the J end lost 1 base, and 11 bases lay between the germline ends. Germline CDR1 is SGHRS and CDR2 is YFSETQ. The CDR3 is 16 residues long. CDR3: CASSLAGGSAKNIQYF. In DNA, the CDR3 is TGCGCCAGCAGCTTGGCCGGTGGGAGCGCCAAAAACATTCAGTACTTC.

This chain joins TRBV7-9 and TRBJ2-7; D uncertain. This CDR3 is built from 11 residues. V lost 1 base, J lost 6 bases, and 4 bases lay in between. In germline, CDR1 is SEHNR, CDR2 FQNEAQ (reference sequence). CDR3 nucleotides: TGTGCCAGCAGCTTAGACAGCGAGCAGTACTTC. Residues: CASSLDSEQYF.

This clone has only a few counts. This sequence joins TRBV2 and TRBJ1-5; TRBD1 matches 8 bases. CDR3 size: 13 residues. Trimming at V came to 6 bases and at J to 5 bases, leaving 3 bases not matched to a gene. In germline, CDR1 is SNHLY, CDR2 FYNNEI. The chain's CDR3 is CASSGQGYQPQHF. The CDR3 DNA reads TGTGCCAGCAGCGGACAGGGTTATCAGCCCCAGCATTTT.

This clone came up once. The genes are TRBV4-2 and TRBJ2-1, with 9 bases matching TRBD1. V lost 1 base to trimming and J lost 5 bases; unmatched junction nucleotides: 12. Per germline, CDR1 LGHNA and CDR2 YNFKEQ. The length of the CDR3 is 18 residues. CDR3: CASSQVSLDRGSHNEQFF. DNA of the CDR3: TGTGCCAGCAGCCAAGTGTCTCTGGACAGGGGTTCCCACAATGAGCAGTTCTTC.

This clone has a handful of counts. V gene TRBV29-1 combines with J gene TRBJ2-7, with unresolved D. The germline gives CDR1 SQVTM, CDR2 ANQGSEA. This CDR3 has 13 residues. The V end lost 7 bases, the J end lost 3 bases, and 16 bases lay between the germline ends. CDR3 in amino acids: CSALGGTNYEQYF. The CDR3 DNA is TGCAGCGCCCTGGGCGGAACGAACTACGAGCAGTACTTC.

The chain links TRBV10-2 to TRBJ2-7; unclear D gene. The germline gives CDR1 WSHSY, CDR2 SAAADI. V was cut by 1 base and J by 5 bases, with 6 bases left in between. CDR3 length: 12 residues. CDR3: CASSEFRDEQYF. The CDR3 DNA follows: TGCGCCAGCAGTGAGTTTAGGGACGAGCAGTACTTC.

The chain couples TRBV2 to TRBJ1-5, with 9 nucleotides matching TRBD1. CDR3 length: 13 residues. CDR1 is SNHLY, CDR2 FYNNEI, per germline. The V gene end was trimmed by 4 bases and the J gene end by 7 bases; junction bases not matched to a gene: 2. Written as DNA, the CDR3 is TGTGCCAGCAGTGGACAGGGGGAACAGCCCCAGCATTTT. Its translation: CASSGQGEQPQHF.

The chain couples TRBV6-4 to TRBJ1-6; 8 bases line up with TRBD1. The germline gives CDR1 MRHNA, CDR2 SNTAGT. V lost 8 bases and J lost 4; bases outside the gene matches: 13. CDR3 length: 17 amino acids. The CDR3 region has the DNA TGTGCCAGCTCGGACAGGGCCCCACCCGCTTATAATTCACCCCTCCACTTT. Translation gives CASSDRAPPAYNSPLHF.